Sequencing of this T cell receptor beta chain was carried out in a study of radiotherapy plus CTLA-4 blockade in lung cancer. Notes on the study in general: Blood saw expansion of tumor-derived TCR clones after radiotherapy plus ipilimumab.

The CDR3 sequence is 17 residues long. V shed 2 bases, J shed 7 bases, and the junction held 14 bases outside the gene matches. The germline CDR1 and CDR2 sequences are MNHEY and SMNVEV (reference sequence). Repertoires were generated with immunoSEQ multiplex PCR, while TCRdb's copy carries only in-frame clones and drops some. The sample lists around 90,000 clones, 80% to 90% occurring once. In the case of this clone: Its antigen remains unknown.

Sequencing was performed on peripheral blood, taken from a patient treated with radiotherapy plus ipilimumab. The receptor was isolated from a human donor with non-small cell lung cancer who had stable disease on radiotherapy plus ipilimumab. The chain combines TRBV27 with TRBJ2-1, with 7 bases identical to TRBD2. CDR3 in DNA: TGTGCCAGCAGTTTAAGGACTAGTGGGTTTATTTGGAATGAGCAGTTCTTC. It is translated as CASSLRTSGFIWNEQFF.